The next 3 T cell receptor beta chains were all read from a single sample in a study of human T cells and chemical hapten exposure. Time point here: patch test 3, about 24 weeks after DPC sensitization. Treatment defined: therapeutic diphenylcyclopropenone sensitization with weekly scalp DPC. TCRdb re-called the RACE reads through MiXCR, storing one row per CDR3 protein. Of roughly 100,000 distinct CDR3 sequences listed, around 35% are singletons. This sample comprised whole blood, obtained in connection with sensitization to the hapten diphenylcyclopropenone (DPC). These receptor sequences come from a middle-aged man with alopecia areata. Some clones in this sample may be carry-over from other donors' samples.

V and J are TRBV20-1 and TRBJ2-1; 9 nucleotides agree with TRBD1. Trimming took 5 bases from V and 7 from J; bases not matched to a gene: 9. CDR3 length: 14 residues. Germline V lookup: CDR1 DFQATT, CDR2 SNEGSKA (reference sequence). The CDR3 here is CSARGTGRLNEQFF. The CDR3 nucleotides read TGCAGTGCTCGAGGGACAGGGAGGCTAAATGAGCAGTTCTTC.

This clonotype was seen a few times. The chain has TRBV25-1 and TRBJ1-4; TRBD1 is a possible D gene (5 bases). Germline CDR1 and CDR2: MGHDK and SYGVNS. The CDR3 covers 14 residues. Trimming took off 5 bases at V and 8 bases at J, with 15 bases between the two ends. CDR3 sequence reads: CASSSSRVVEKLFF. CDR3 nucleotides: TGTGCCAGCAGTAGTTCCAGGGTAGTGGAAAAACTGTTTTTT.

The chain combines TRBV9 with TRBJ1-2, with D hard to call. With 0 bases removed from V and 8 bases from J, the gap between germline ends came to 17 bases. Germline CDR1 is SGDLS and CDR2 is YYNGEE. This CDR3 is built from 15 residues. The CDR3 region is CASSVAQVPTQGYTF. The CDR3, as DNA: TGTGCCAGCAGCGTAGCTCAGGTACCCACTCAGGGCTACACCTTC. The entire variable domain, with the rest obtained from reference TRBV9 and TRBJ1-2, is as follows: DSGVTQTPKHLITATGQRVTLRCSPRSGDLSVYWYQQSLDQGLQFLIQYYNGEERAKGNILERFSAQQFPDLHSELNLSSLELGDSALYFCASSVAQVPTQGYTFGSGTRLTVV.